The rows below give T cell receptor beta chains drawn from one sample of a study of siplizumab effects on memory and regulatory T cells. Some clones are missing from TCRdb's copy, which holds only in-frame ones; the method was immunoSEQ multiplex PCR. The table includes some 100,000 clones, 93% detected once. Sequencing was performed on non-Treg CD4+ T cells sorted from blood. Receptors originate from a human donor in good health. Both conserved end residues are part of each CDR3. A D gene is named only where the DNA matches it firmly. Not all rows give a size; the values are once, few, many and, for expanded clones, a class.

. | . | TRBJ1-1 | 14 | TRBV28 | CASRIQGPNTEAFF | TGTGCCAGCAGGATACAGGGTCCTAACACTGAAGCTTTCTTT
. | . | TRBJ1-2 | 11 | TRBV30 | CAWSAGGYYTF | TGTGCCTGGAGTGCCGGGGGTTACTACACCTTC
. | . | TRBJ2-5 | 15 | TRBV7-2 | CASSTIAGPQETQYF | TGTGCCAGCAGCACCATCGCCGGGCCCCAAGAGACCCAGTACTTC
once | . | TRBJ2-7 | 14 | TRBV10-3 | CAISAGTRFYEQYF | TGTGCCATCAGTGCCGGGACAAGGTTCTACGAGCAGTACTTC
. | TRBD1 | TRBJ1-2 | 14 | TRBV30 | CAWNRDRGRDGYTF | TGTGCCTGGAACAGGGACAGGGGACGAGATGGCTACACCTTC
. | . | TRBJ2-1 | 13 | TRBV6-4 | CANQQPQYNEQFF | TGTGCCAACCAACAACCGCAGTACAATGAGCAGTTCTTC
. | . | TRBJ1-4 | 14 | TRBV29-1 | CSAGGVATNEKLFF | TGCAGCGCTGGAGGGGTTGCAACTAATGAAAAACTGTTTTTT
once | . | TRBJ1-1 | 14 | TRBV5-6 | CASSHSGPLREAFF | TGTGCCAGCAGCCACTCAGGACCTCTACGGGAGGCTTTCTTT
. | . | TRBJ1-6 | 17 | TRBV4-3 | CASSQDWGGTRNSPLHF | TGCGCCAGCAGCCAAGATTGGGGAGGGACGCGGAATTCACCCCTCCACTTT
once | TRBD2 | TRBJ2-1 | 14 | TRBV5-1 | CASGPLAGLDEQFF | TGCGCCAGCGGACCCCTAGCGGGGCTTGATGAGCAGTTCTTC
. | . | TRBJ1-1 | 14 | TRBV25-1 | CASSDQGRNTEAFF | TGTGCCAGCAGTGACCAGGGAAGGAACACTGAAGCTTTCTTT
. | . | TRBJ2-7 | 16 | TRBV6-1 | CASSEALGDPAYEQYF | TGTGCCAGCAGTGAAGCGCTAGGAGACCCAGCCTACGAGCAGTACTTC
. | TRBD1 | TRBJ1-4 | 14 | TRBV12-5 | CASASGQGPEKLFF | TGTGCTAGTGCTTCTGGACAGGGACCTGAAAAACTGTTTTTT
. | . | TRBJ2-5 | 14 | TRBV7-2 | CASSLGRRQETQYF | TGTGCCAGCAGCCTTGGAAGACGCCAAGAGACCCAGTACTTC
. | TRBD2 | TRBJ2-5 | 19 | TRBV4-1 | CASSQDSASGGGYQETQYF | TGCGCCAGCAGCCAAGATTCGGCTAGCGGGGGGGGGTACCAAGAGACCCAGTACTTC
. | . | TRBJ2-7 | 15 | TRBV28 | CASSLMTPGAYEQYF | TGTGCCAGCAGTTTAATGACCCCAGGGGCCTACGAGCAGTACTTC
. | . | TRBJ1-2 | 16 | TRBV19 | CASSIGSAAGNIGYTF | TGTGCCAGTAGTATCGGCTCCGCGGCAGGTAATATTGGCTACACCTTC
. | TRBD2 | TRBJ2-7 | 14 | TRBV7-4 | CASGTTSGAYEQYF | TGTGCCAGCGGCACTACTAGCGGGGCCTACGAGCAGTACTTC
. | . | TRBJ2-7 | 12 | TRBV7-2 | CASSLSGYEQYF | TGTGCCAGCAGCTTATCGGGCTACGAGCAGTACTTC
. | TRBD1 | TRBJ1-5 | 16 | TRBV2 | CASSYNRDRVNQPQHF | TGTGCCAGCAGTTATAACCGGGACAGGGTCAATCAGCCCCAGCATTTT
. | TRBD1 | TRBJ1-3 | 14 | TRBV28 | CASSLRGPGNTIYF | TGTGCCAGCAGTTTGAGGGGGCCAGGAAACACCATATATTTT
. | . | TRBJ1-5 | 13 | TRBV7-2 | CASSSWDNQPQHF | TGTGCCAGCAGCTCATGGGATAATCAGCCCCAGCATTTT
. | . | TRBJ2-5 | 15 | TRBV9 | CASSTLGGSGETQYF | TGTGCCAGCAGCACCCTTGGGGGGTCTGGGGAGACCCAGTACTTC
. | TRBD2 | TRBJ2-3 | 13 | TRBV19 | CASSIDPGGTQYF | TGTGCCAGTAGTATAGATCCGGGGGGGACGCAGTATTTT
. | . | TRBJ1-4 | 14 | TRBV19 | CASSITGANEKLFF | TGTGCCAGTAGTATCACGGGGGCTAATGAAAAACTGTTTTTT
. | . | TRBJ2-3 | 20 | TRBV15 | CATSRGGSQGTPSFTDTQYF | TGTGCCACCAGCAGAGGGGGAAGTCAGGGGACGCCTTCCTTCACAGATACGCAGTATTTT
. | . | TRBJ1-1 | 16 | TRBV28 | CASSLGGSVGETRAFF | TGTGCCAGCAGCCTCGGAGGGAGTGTCGGCGAAACACGAGCTTTCTTT